This T cell receptor (beta chain) was obtained from a study of T cells in Graves' hyperthyroidism and ophthalmopathy. Study as a whole: Once the initial diagnosis was made, peripheral blood was obtained before any treatment.

Disease duration was under 3 months in the ophthalmopathy patients, who also had a Clinical Activity Score of at least 3 and a NOSPECS grade of at least 4. Whole-study results and caveats: Ophthalmopathy was distinguished from stable hyperthyroidism by 13 V-J signatures.

Researchers took RNA transcripts and amplified the TCR beta CDR3 regions from them. TCR CDR3 underwent first-round RT-PCR with the HTBI primer set. TCRdb re-derived calls from the multiplex PCR reads in MiXCR, one entry per CDR3 protein. Among 600,000 or so distinct CDR3 sequences, 13% to 15% were seen once, and the ten largest hold about 7%. This clonotype occurred many times. Its antigen is unidentified. The CDR3 has 15 residues. The ends lost 5 bases at V and 5 bases at J; junction bases unmatched: 5. From germline, CDR1 is MNHEY and CDR2 SVGEGT. The sequence was obtained from a woman aged 18 to 35 with Graves' ophthalmopathy. This chain links TRBV6-2 or TRBV6-3 with TRBJ1-5; 11 bases map to TRBD1. Specimen: blood. The CDR3 loop reads CASSRTGGLYQPQHF. The CDR3 DNA sequence: TGTGCCAGCAGTCGGACAGGGGGCTTATATCAGCCCCAGCATTTT.